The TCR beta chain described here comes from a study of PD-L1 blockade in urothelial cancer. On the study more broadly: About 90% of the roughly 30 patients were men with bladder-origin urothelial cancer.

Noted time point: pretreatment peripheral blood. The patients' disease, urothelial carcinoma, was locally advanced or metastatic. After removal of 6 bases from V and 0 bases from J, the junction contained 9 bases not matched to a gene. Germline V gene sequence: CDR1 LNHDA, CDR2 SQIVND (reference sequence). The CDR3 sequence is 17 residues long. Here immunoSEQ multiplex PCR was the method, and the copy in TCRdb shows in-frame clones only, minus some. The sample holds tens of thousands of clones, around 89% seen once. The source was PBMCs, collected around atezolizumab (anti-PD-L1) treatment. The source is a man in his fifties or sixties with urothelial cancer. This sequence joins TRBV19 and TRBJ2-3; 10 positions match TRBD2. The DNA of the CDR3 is TGTGCCAGTAGACCGGGACTAGCGTTGTTTAGCACAGATACGCAGTATTTT. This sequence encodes CASRPGLALFSTDTQYF.